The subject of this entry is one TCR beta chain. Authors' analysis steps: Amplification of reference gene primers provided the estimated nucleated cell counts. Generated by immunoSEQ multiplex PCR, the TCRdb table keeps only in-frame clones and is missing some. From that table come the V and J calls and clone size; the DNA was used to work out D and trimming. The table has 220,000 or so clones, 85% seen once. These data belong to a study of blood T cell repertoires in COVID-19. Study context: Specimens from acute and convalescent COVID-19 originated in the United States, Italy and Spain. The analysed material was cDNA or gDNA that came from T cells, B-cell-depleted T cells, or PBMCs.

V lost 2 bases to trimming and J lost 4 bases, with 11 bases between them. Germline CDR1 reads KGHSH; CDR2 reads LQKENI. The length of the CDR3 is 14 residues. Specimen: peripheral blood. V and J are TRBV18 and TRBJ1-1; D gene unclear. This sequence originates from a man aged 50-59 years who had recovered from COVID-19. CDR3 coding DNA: TGTGCCAGCTCACCAGAGGGTTCGGCCACTGAAGCTTTCTTT. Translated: CASSPEGSATEAFF.